The present TCR beta chain was sequenced within a study of identical twins. Study-wide points: There was more out-of-frame TCR alpha sharing in monozygotic twins than models estimated. Out-of-frame alpha sequences that twins shared showed excess low generation probability. Within cord blood, abundant beta clonotypes carried fewer insertions, but memory repertoires showed no such trend.

V gave up 3 bases and J gave up 8 bases; unmatched junction bases: 11. Germline CDR1 reads MNHEY; CDR2 reads SMNVEV (reference sequence). CDR3 size: 15 residues. One entry per CDR3 protein, called by TCRdb with MiXCR from the 5' RACE reads. This table has 400,000 to 550,000 distinct CDR3 sequences, more than 13% appearing once. As to this clonotype: Its antigen remains unidentified.

The sample also formed part of further work on yellow fever vaccine responses in identical twins. That report adds: Reportedly, the response of twins' T cells to the vaccine seemed partly convergent, partly personalized.

Sequencing used CD4+ T cells sorted from blood. The chain carries TRBV27 and TRBJ2-3; 7 nucleotides line up with TRBD2. This clonotype was obtained from a woman between 18 and 29 years old in good health. The CDR3 region has the DNA TGTGCCAGCAGTTTTGGGACTACTCCGTCGGGTACGCAGTATTTT. Translated: CASSFGTTPSGTQYF.